Sequencing of this T cell receptor (beta chain) was carried out in a study of T cells in Graves' hyperthyroidism and ophthalmopathy. RNA transcripts were the template for amplifying TCR beta CDR3 regions. First-round RT-PCR targeting the TCR CDR3 was performed with the HTBI primer set. TCRdb called the multiplex PCR reads again in MiXCR, with one record for every CDR3 protein. The sample lists more than 350,000 distinct CDR3 sequences, approximately 15% occurring once. Ophthalmopathy patients had Clinical Activity Score at least 3, NOSPECS grade at least 4, duration under 3 months. Pregnant or lactating patients were excluded, as were those with uncontrolled infection or other autoimmune disease. This clonotype was seen many times. What it recognizes is unknown. Study findings and constraints: Through a model of 13 V-J features, ophthalmopathy was separated from stable hyperthyroidism.

The V and J ends lost 3 bases and 6 bases, in that order; junction bases with no gene match: 6. Germline CDR1 reads LNHDA; CDR2 reads SQIVND (reference sequence). This CDR3 is 15 amino acids long. Sequencing was carried out using blood. V is TRBV19 and J is TRBJ1-5, with TRBD1 matching 9 bases. The sequence came from a woman aged 30 to 39 with Graves' ophthalmopathy. This chain's CDR3 is CASSISRTGVQPQHF. CDR3 coding DNA: TGTGCCAGTAGTATTTCTCGGACAGGGGTTCAGCCCCAGCATTTT.